This T cell receptor (beta chain) appears in the sequencing data of a study of blood T cell repertoires in COVID-19. Background on the study: The United States, Italy and Spain supplied acute and convalescent COVID-19 samples.

Clones were sequenced by immunoSEQ multiplex PCR, and TCRdb holds only the in-frame ones, with some missing. The repertoire holds some 71,000 clones, with under 90% as singletons. Trimming stripped 5 bases from V and 6 bases from J, with 18 bases between. Germline-derived CDR1 and CDR2 are SGHTS and YDEGEE. There are 15 residues in the CDR3. The clonotype originates from a middle-aged man with COVID-19, enrolled during active disease. Material for sequencing was peripheral blood. This chain connects TRBV5-8 to TRBJ1-5, with D tentatively TRBD1 (6 bases). CDR3 amino acids: CASSLTGFGVQPQHF. CDR3 DNA sequence: TGTGCCAGCAGTCTAACAGGGTTTGGGGTTCAGCCCCAGCATTTT.